Included here is one TCR beta chain sequence, with context. No antigen is known for it. No clone much larger than this one lies a single base away; base qualities are absent. In total, 600 or so healthy bone marrow donors made up the cohort. Cohort members were all nominally healthy when sampled, although unrecorded immune exposures were likely present. The donor was CMV seronegative and was included in the group of several hundred seronegative cohort members. A peripheral blood sample was provided by each donor, and peripheral blood mononuclear cells were used for TCR beta sequencing. The Qiagen DNeasy Blood Extraction Kit was used to extract genomic DNA from the blood cell samples. V is cut back by 0 bases and J by 4 bases, with 2 bases in the junction unmatched. The CDR3 runs 14 residues from the cysteine to the phenylalanine. Only CDR3 DNA is held: 42 bases, read in frame from base 1. Based on the germline V gene (reference sequence), the CDR1 and CDR2 sequences are MNHNY and SVGAGI.

This entry belongs to a study of cytomegalovirus exposure and HLA in healthy donors (dated by TCRdb to the late 2010s). Regarding the study in general: An earlier analysis of approximately 590 of the donors reported about 250 Gb of sequence data and more than 90 million unique TCR beta sequences from some 180 million T cells. An early release that covered roughly 600 HLA-typed donors contained 250 to 350 gigabases of sequencing data and 75 million to 100 million unique TCR sequences. Of the 350 to 450 genotyped donors, approximately 81% were placed in the genetic ancestry cluster associated with self-reported Caucasian donors. The study was designed to test whether signatures of past pathogen exposure could be identified by cataloging public T cell receptors. The study profiled the T cell repertoires of about 720 subjects by immunosequencing and related them to cytomegalovirus serostatus. In addition to the first cohort of 650 to 750 subjects, a separate validation cohort of 120 different subjects was used. The study combined high-throughput TCR immunosequencing, statistical association of individual TCRs with disease status, and machine learning to predict cytomegalovirus infection status. A later analysis re-analyzed previously published TCR beta repertoires from 666 donors and added high-resolution HLA genotyping to study TCR occurrence patterns. Rather than using new phenotypic data, the later analysis identified candidate immune exposures from TCR beta sequences and from how often those sequences occurred across donors. To decide whether each TCR beta V gene segment behaved as functional or pseudogenic, an earlier analysis of some 580 of the donors relied on high-throughput TCR beta sequencing. Donor age, sex, ethnicity and CMV serostatus were compiled alongside the repertoire data. A later genetic analysis took genome-wide SNP genotypes for about three fifths of the 666 donors and used that subset as a discovery cohort. All discovery cohort repertoires had been generated using a single sequencing platform. HLA typing covered class I and class II loci at four-digit resolution. The number of typed donors differed by locus: about 629-630 for A, B, C, DRB1 and DQB1; roughly 510 for DQA1; 606 for DPA1; and about 470 for DPB1. About five DR-DQ haplotypes were handled as single units for association and clustering because linkage in the cohort was strong. Among around 400 genotyped donors of the cohort, an average of roughly 240,000 unique TCR beta nucleotide sequences were sequenced per donor, 15% to 20% of them non-productive.

General conclusions and limits of the study: Over 15 rarely observed V segments, including chromosome 9 orphons, were excluded from the earlier analysis of just under 600 of the donors because counts were too low. A cluster of highly shared sequence variants was judged likely to be a technical artifact of the sequencing pipeline. Most TCR sequences were seen in very few donors, while some public TCRs were found in many individuals. In a later analysis, HLA-associated TCR beta chains were found to be more clonally expanded and to have lower generation probabilities than equally common non-associated chains. According to the authors, the approach could potentially be generalized to other disease states and immunological phenotypes. A further reported finding was that TCR beta sequences accurately predicted the HLA-A and HLA-B alleles for most subjects in the first cohort. In an earlier analysis of 587 of the donors, most TCR beta V segments appeared in productive rearrangements about 87% or about 30% of the time, broadly matching IMGT annotations. The only immune exposure information available for the cohort was CMV serostatus. According to a later analysis, TCR association rates differed among HLA loci, with DRB1 alleles showing the most associated TCRs and HLA-C alleles showing the fewest. HLA typing was unavailable for some donors at each locus, so association tests used only the typed subset. In the study, approximately 160 TCR beta chains were listed as associated with cytomegalovirus. An association between a missense DCLRE1C variant and V-gene and J-gene trimming of TCR beta chains was found in a later genetic analysis and replicated in an independent cohort. Specific HLA alleles were associated with roughly 16,000 TCR beta sequences at a false discovery rate of 0.05 in a later analysis. Assigning TCR associations to individual alleles was difficult when HLA alleles, especially DR and DQ, strongly co-occurred. Presence/absence analyses assumed roughly uniform sequencing depth across donors, an assumption that may not hold. In a later genetic analysis, fewer N-insertions in productive TCRs were reported among donors in an Asian-associated ancestry cluster than the approximately 670-donor mean. In a later analysis, several top co-occurrence clusters were reported to appear linked to parvovirus B19, influenza, CMV and Epstein-Barr virus. The cohort was sequenced for TCR beta chains only, and without alpha or paired-chain data the features that could be detected were limited. The classifier was reported to diagnose cytomegalovirus status with high specificity and sensitivity in both the original cohort and the validation cohort. Correlated functional status among segregating V segments might reflect linkage disequilibrium, but an unknown experimental factor could not be ruled out. Most CMV-associated TCR beta chains appeared to be HLA-restricted in a later analysis, and the HLA associations seemed to be driven largely by CMV exposure. Three of the identified cytomegalovirus-associated TCR beta chains were confirmed in vitro to be specific for cytomegalovirus antigens. Some IMGT-functional V segments, including TRBV6-2 and TRBV6-3, could not be distinguished by the 87-base-pair reads and were therefore excluded.

Preparation of the library involved the immunoSEQ multiplex PCR assay. A mixture of 60 forward primers for TCR Vbeta segments and 13 reverse primers for TCR Jbeta segments was used in the multiplex PCR. Amplification of the CDR3 region of rearranged TCR beta genes was performed with a multiplex PCR assay on genomic DNA. The Illumina HiSeq System was used to sequence the amplified TCR beta libraries as 87-base-pair reads. The study's processing was this. A later analysis tallied 75 million to 85 million unique TCR beta chains across the approximately 670 repertoires, and approximately 9.9 million of those chains were shared by two or more donors. A nearest-neighbor algorithm error-corrected the raw reads and collapsed the reads into unique sequences, merging closely related sequences to remove PCR and sequencing errors. V, D and J gene segments were assigned by aligning CDR3 sequences to IMGT reference sequences. For a sequence to be retained, at least a six-nucleotide match to both a V gene segment and a J gene segment was required. Rearrangements were classified as productive when the CDR3 lacked stop codons and remained in frame with V and J, and all other rearrangements were classified as non-productive. Following IMGT convention, CDR3 was defined as the stretch from the second conserved V-encoded cysteine up to the conserved J-encoded phenylalanine. The earlier analysis of roughly 590 of the donors excluded any sequence lacking an unambiguous match to a single V gene segment. An earlier analysis of 450 to 650 of the donors called V segments functional above 56.7% productive rearrangements and segregating when the between-donor standard deviation exceeded 5%. A statistical classification framework was developed to diagnose cytomegalovirus status using the catalog of TCR beta chain sequences. In a later analysis, TCR nucleotide sequences were compared against IMGT/GENE-DB human TR gene sequences so that V and J genes could be assigned. Using the TCRdist pipeline, a later analysis assigned CDR3 sequences along with most-parsimonious VDJ recombination scenarios. In a later analysis, each TCR beta chain was defined by its CDR3 amino acid sequence together with its V-gene family, and reads without a unique V-gene family were excluded. In a later analysis, approximately 640 highly shared, low-generation-probability nucleotide sequences were removed to address suspected cross-contamination and a sequencing artifact. In a later analysis, a clonal expansion index for each public chain was calculated from normalized within-repertoire ranks of inferred template counts. Generation probabilities in a later analysis came from a VDJ recombination model fitted to out-of-frame rearrangements, and those results were checked against IGoR. A later analysis scored TCR-TCR, TCR-HLA and TCR-CMV co-occurrence with hypergeometric tests, applying a repertoire-size bias correction to TCR pairs. To estimate false discovery rates, a later analysis permuted the HLA or CMV assignments 20 times. In a later analysis, co-occurring TCRs were grouped using DBSCAN, with TCRdist sequence similarity added in when clustering inside HLA-allele-positive subsets. Repertoires with fewer than 30,000 or more than 120,000 public chains were left out of co-occurrence clustering, as were a handful of repertoires with anomalous nucleotide sharing. In TCRdb, the immuneACCESS table is reduced to in-frame sequences with V and J assigned. These tables do not hold every clone; where another copy was compared, an unresolved V gene accounts for under half, and the others remain unexplained. V and J calls and clone size follow that table, whereas D and trimming were derived from the DNA. The sample has a few hundred thousand clones on record, more than 65% of them singletons. The ten top clones hold approximately 1.7% of the sample.

The TCR originated in a woman in her twenties or thirties in good health and CMV-seronegative. Input material: PBMCs. The rearranged segments are TRBV6-6 and TRBJ1-2; TRBD1 fits 7 bases in the junction. The nucleotide sequence is TGTGCCAGCAGTTACTCGGGACAGCTCTATGGCTACACCTTC. Translated, it gives CASSYSGQLYGYTF.